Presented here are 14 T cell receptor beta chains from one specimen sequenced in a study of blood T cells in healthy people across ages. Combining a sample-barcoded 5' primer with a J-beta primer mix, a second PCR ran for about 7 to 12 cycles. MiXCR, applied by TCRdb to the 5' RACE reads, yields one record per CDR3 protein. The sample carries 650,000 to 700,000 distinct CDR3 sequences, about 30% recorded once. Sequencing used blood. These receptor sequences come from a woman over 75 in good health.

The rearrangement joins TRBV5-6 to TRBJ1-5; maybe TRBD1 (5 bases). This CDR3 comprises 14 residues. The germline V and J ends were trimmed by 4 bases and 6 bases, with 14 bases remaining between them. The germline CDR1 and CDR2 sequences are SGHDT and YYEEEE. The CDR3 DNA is TGTGCCAGCAGCGCCCCGGGGGTTGGTCAGCCCCAGCATTTT. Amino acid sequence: CASSAPGVGQPQHF. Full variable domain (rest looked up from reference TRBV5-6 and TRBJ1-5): DAGVTQSPTHLIKTRGQQVTLRCSPKSGHDTVSWYQQALGQGPQFIFQYYEEEERQRGNFPDRFSGHQFPNYSSELNVNALLLGDSALYLCASSAPGVGQPQHFGDGTRLSIL.

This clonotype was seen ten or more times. The CDR3 nucleotides are TGTGCCATCAGGGCGACAGGGGGGGGAAAGGACACTGAAGCTTTCTTT. This translates into CAIRATGGGKDTEAFF. The chain has TRBV10-3 and TRBJ1-1; 9 bases align to TRBD1. V shed 6 bases and J 3 bases; nucleotides not matched to a gene: 11. The CDR3 is 16 residues long. CDR1 ENHRY and CDR2 SYGVKD come from the germline V gene.

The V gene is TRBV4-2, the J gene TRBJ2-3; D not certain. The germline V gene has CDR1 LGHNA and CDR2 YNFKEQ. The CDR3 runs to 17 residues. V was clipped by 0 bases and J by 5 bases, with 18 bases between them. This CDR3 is CASSQDRTVTHGDTQYF. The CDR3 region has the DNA TGTGCCAGCAGCCAAGATAGAACAGTGACTCATGGAGATACGCAGTATTTT.

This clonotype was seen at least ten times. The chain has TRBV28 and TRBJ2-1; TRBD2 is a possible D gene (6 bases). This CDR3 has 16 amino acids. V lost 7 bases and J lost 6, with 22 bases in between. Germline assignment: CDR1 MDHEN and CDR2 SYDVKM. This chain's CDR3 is CASTLGPGLPGNEQFF. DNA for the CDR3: TGTGCCAGCACCCTAGGGCCGGGACTCCCGGGCAATGAGCAGTTCTTC.

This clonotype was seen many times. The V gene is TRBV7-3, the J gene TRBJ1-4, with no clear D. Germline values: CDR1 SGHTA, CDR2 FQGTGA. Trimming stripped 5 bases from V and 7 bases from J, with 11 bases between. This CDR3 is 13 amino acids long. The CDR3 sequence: CASSLNHGEKLFF. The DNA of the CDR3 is TGTGCCAGCAGCCTAAACCATGGTGAAAAACTGTTTTTT.

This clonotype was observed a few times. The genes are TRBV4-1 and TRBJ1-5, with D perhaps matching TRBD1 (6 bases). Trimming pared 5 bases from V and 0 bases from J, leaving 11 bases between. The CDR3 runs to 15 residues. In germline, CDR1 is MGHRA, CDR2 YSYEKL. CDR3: CASSFTGTSNQPQHF. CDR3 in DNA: TGCGCCAGCAGCTTTACAGGGACTAGCAATCAGCCCCAGCATTTT.

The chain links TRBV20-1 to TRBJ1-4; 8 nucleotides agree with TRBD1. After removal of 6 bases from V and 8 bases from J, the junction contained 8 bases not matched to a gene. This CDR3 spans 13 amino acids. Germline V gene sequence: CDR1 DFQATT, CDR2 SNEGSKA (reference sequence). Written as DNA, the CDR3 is TGCAGTGCCGTCCCACAGGGGGAGGAAAAACTGTTTTTT. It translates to CSAVPQGEEKLFF.

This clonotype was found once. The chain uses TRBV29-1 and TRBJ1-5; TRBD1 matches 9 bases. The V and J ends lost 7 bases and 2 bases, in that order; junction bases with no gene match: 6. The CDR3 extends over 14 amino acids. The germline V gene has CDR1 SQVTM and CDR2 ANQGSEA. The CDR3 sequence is CSAQTGGRNQPQHF. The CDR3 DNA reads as TGCAGCGCCCAGACAGGGGGTCGCAATCAGCCCCAGCATTTT. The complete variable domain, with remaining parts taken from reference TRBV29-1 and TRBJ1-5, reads SAVISQKPSRDICQRGTSLTIQCQVDSQVTMMFWYRQQPGQSLTLIATANQGSEATYESGFVIDKFPISRPNLTFSTLTVSNMSPEDSSIYLCSAQTGGRNQPQHFGDGTRLSIL.

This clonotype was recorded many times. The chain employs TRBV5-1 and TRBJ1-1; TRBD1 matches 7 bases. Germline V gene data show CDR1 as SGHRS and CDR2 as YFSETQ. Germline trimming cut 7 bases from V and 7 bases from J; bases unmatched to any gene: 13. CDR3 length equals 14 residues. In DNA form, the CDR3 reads TGCGCCAGCTTAAGGGACAGCCTGGGGGGTGAAGCTTTCTTT. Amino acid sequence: CASLRDSLGGEAFF.

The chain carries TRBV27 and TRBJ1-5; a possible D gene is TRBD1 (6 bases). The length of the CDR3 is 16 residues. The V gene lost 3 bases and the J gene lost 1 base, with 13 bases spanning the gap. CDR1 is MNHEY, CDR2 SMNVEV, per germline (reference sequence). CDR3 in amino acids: CASSLGGRGSNQPQHF. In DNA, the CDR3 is TGTGCCAGCAGTTTGGGGGGGCGCGGGAGCAATCAGCCCCAGCATTTT.

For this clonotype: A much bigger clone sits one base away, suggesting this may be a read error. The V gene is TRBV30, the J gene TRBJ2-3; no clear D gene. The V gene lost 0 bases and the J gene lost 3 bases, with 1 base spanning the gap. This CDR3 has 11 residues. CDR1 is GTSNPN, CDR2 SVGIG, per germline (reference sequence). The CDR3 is CAWSVTDTQYF. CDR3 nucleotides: TGTGCCTGGAGTGTAACAGATACGCAGTATTTT.

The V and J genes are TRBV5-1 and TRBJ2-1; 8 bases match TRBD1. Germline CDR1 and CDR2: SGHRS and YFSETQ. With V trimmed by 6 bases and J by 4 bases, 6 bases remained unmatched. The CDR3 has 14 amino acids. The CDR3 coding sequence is TGCGCCAGCACACAGGGACAGGTATACAATGAGCAGTTCTTC. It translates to CASTQGQVYNEQFF. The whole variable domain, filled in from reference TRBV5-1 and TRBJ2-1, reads KAGVTQTPRYLIKTRGQQVTLSCSPISGHRSVSWYQQTPGQGLQFLFEYFSETQRNKGNFPGRFSGRQFSNSRSEMNVSTLELGDSALYLCASTQGQVYNEQFFGPGTRLTVL.

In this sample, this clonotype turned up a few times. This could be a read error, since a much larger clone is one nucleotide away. The CDR3 here is CASSLVSGTGTYNEQYF. CDR3 DNA: TGTGCCAGCAGCTTAGTATCCGGGACAGGGACTTACAATGAGCAGTACTTC. This chain joins TRBV7-2 and TRBJ2-1, with 9 bases identical to TRBD1. Matching the DNA end better, TRBJ2-7 makes the J call doubtful. Germline-derived CDR1 and CDR2 are SGHTA and FQGNSA. This CDR3 region has 17 residues.

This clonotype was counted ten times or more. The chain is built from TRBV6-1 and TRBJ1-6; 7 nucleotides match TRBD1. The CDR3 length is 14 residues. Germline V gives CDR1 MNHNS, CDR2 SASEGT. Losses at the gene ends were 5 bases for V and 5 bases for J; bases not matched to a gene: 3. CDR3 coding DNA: TGTGCCAGCAGTATCACAGGGGATAATTCACCCCTCCACTTT. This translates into CASSITGDNSPLHF.